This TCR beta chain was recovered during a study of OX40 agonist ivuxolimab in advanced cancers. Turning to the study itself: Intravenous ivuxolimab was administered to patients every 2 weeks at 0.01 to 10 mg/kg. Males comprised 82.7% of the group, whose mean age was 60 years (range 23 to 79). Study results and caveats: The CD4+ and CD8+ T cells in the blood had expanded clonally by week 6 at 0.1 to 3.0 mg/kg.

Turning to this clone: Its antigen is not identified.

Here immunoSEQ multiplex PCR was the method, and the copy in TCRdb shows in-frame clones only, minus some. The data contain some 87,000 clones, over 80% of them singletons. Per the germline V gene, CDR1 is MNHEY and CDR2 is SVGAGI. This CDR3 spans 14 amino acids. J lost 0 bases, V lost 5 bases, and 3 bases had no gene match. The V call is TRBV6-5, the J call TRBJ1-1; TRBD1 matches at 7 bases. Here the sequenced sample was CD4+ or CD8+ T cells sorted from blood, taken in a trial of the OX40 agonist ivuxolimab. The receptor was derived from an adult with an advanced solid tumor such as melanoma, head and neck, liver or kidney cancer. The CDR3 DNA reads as TGTGCCAGCAGTGTGGGACAGCTGAACACTGAAGCTTTCTTT. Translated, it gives CASSVGQLNTEAFF.